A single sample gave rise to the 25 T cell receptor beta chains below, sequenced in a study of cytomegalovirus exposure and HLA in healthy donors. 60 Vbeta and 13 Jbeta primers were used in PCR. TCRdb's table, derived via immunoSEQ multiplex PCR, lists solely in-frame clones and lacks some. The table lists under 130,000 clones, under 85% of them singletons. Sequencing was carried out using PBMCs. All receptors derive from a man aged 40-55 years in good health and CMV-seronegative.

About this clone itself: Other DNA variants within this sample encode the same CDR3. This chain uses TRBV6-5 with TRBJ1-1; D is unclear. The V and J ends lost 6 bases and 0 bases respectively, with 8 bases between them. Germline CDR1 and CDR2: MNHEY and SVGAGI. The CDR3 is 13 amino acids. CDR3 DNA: TGTGCCAGCAGCCCCACAGTGAACACTGAAGCTTTCTTT. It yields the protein CASSPTVNTEAFF.

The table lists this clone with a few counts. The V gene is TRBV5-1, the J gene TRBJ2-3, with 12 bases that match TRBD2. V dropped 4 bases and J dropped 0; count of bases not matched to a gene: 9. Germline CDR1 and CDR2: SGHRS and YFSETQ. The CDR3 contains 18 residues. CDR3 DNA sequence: TGCGCCAGCAGCAAACTAGCGGGAGGACGTGCTAGCACAGATACGCAGTATTTT. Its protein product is CASSKLAGGRASTDTQYF. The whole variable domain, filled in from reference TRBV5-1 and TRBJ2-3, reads KAGVTQTPRYLIKTRGQQVTLSCSPISGHRSVSWYQQTPGQGLQFLFEYFSETQRNKGNFPGRFSGRQFSNSRSEMNVSTLELGDSALYLCASSKLAGGRASTDTQYFGPGTRLTVL.

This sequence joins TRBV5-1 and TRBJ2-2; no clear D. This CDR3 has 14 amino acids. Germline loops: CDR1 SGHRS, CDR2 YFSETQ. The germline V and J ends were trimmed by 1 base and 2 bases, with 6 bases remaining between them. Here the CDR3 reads CASSLYTNTGELFF. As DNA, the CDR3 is TGCGCCAGCAGCTTGTACACCAACACCGGGGAGCTGTTTTTT.

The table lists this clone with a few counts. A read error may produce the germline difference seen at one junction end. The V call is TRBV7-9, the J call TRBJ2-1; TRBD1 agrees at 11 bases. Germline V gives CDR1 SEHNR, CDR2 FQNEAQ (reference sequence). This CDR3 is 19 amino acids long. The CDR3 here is CSSSPRTGGSNYSYNEQFF. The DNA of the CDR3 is TGTTCCAGCAGTCCCCGGACAGGGGGCTCCAATTACTCCTACAATGAGCAGTTCTTC.

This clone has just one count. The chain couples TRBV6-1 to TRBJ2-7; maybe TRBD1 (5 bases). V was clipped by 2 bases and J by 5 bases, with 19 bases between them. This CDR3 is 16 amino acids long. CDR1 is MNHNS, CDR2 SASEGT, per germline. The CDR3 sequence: CASSEIGLAGFHEQYF. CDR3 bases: TGTGCCAGCAGTGAAATAGGGTTGGCAGGGTTCCACGAGCAGTACTTC.

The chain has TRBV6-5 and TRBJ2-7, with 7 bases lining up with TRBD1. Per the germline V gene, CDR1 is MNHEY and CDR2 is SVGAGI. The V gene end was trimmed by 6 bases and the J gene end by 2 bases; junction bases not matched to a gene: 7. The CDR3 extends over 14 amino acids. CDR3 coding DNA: TGTGCCAGCAGCCGACCCGACAGGGCCTACGAGCAGTACTTC. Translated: CASSRPDRAYEQYF.

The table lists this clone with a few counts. For the CDR3, the DNA is TGTGCCAGCAGCGTCGGGACAGATAACTCCTACGAGCAGTACTTC. Amino acid sequence: CASSVGTDNSYEQYF. The chain joins TRBV9 to TRBJ2-7; 7 bases are a match to TRBD1. This CDR3 spans 15 amino acids. Per germline, CDR1 SGDLS and CDR2 YYNGEE. J gave up 0 bases and V 2 bases, and 5 bases lay outside the gene matches. The complete variable domain, with remaining parts taken from reference TRBV9 and TRBJ2-7, reads DSGVTQTPKHLITATGQRVTLRCSPRSGDLSVYWYQQSLDQGLQFLIQYYNGEERAKGNILERFSAQQFPDLHSELNLSSLELGDSALYFCASSVGTDNSYEQYFGPGTRLTVT.

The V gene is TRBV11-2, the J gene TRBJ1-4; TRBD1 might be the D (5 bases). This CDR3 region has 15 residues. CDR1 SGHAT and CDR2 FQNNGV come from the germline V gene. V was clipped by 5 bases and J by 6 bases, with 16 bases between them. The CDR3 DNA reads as TGTGCCAGCAGCCCCCGAAAGGGGTTTGATGAAAAACTGTTTTTT. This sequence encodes CASSPRKGFDEKLFF.

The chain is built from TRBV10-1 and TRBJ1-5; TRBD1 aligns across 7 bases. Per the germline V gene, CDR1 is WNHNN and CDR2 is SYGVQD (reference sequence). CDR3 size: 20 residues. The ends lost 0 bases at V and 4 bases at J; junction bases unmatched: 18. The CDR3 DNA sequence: TGCGCCAGCAGTGAGTCGACCAAGTACCCTGACAGGGTGCCAAATCAGCCCCAGCATTTT. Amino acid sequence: CASSESTKYPDRVPNQPQHF.

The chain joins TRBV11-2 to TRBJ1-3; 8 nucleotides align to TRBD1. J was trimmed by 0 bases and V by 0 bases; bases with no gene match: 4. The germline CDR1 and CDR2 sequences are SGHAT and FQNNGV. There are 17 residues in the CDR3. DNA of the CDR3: TGTGCCAGCAGCTTAGAGGGACAGGCCCTCTCTGGAAACACCATATATTTT. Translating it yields CASSLEGQALSGNTIYF.

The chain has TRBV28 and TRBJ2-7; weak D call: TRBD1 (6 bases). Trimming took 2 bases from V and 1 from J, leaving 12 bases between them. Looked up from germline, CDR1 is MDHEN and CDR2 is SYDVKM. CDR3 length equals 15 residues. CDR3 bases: TGTGCCAGCAGTTTAGGCAGGGGTCTTTCCTACGAGCAGTACTTC. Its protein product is CASSLGRGLSYEQYF.

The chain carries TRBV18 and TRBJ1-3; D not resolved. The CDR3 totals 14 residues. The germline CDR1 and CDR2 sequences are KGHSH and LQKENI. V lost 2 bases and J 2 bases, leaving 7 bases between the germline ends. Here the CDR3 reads CASSPGIPGNTIYF. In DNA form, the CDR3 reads TGTGCCAGCTCACCAGGCATCCCTGGAAACACCATATATTTT.

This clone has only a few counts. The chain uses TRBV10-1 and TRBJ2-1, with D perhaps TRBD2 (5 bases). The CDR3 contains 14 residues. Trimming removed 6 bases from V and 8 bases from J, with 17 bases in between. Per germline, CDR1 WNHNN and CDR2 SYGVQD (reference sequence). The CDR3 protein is CASSASSGIYEQFF. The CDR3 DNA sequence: TGCGCCAGCAGCGCGTCCTCCGGGATTTATGAGCAGTTCTTC.

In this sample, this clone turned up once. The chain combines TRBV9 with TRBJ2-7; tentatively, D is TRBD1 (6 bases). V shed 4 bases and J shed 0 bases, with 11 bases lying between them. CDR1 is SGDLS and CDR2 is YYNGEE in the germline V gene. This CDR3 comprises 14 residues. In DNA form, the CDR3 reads TGTGCCAGCAGCCCCCGAGGGGGCTCCTACGAGCAGTACTTC. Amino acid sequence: CASSPRGGSYEQYF. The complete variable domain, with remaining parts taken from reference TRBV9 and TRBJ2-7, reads DSGVTQTPKHLITATGQRVTLRCSPRSGDLSVYWYQQSLDQGLQFLIQYYNGEERAKGNILERFSAQQFPDLHSELNLSSLELGDSALYFCASSPRGGSYEQYFGPGTRLTVT.

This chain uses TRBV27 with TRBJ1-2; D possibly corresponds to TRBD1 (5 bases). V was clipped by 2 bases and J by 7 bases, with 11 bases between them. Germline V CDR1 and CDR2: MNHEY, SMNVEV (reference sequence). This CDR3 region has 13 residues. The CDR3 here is CASSLTGALGYTF. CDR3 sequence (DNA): TGTGCCAGCAGTTTAACAGGTGCGCTTGGCTACACCTTC.

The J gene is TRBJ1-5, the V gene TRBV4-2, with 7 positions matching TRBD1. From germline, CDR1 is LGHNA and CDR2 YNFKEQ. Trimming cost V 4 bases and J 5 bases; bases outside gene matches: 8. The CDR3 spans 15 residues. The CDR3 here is CASSRQGGTDQPQHF. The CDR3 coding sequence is TGTGCCAGCAGCCGACAAGGGGGGACAGATCAGCCCCAGCATTTT.

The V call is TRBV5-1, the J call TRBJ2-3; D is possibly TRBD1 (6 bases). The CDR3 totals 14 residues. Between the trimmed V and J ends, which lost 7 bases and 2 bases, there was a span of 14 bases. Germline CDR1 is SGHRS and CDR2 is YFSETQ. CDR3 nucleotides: TGCGCCAGCGGTGTAAGGACAGACACAGATACGCAGTATTTT. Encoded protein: CASGVRTDTDTQYF. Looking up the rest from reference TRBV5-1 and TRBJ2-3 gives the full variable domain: KAGVTQTPRYLIKTRGQQVTLSCSPISGHRSVSWYQQTPGQGLQFLFEYFSETQRNKGNFPGRFSGRQFSNSRSEMNVSTLELGDSALYLCASGVRTDTDTQYFGPGTRLTVL.

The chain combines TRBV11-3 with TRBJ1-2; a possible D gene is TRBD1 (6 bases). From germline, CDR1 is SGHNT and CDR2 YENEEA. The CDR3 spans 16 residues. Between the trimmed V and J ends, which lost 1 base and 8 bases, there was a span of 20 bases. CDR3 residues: CASSLATGTKSRGYTF. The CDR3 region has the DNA TGTGCCAGCAGCTTAGCCACCGGGACAAAGTCTAGGGGCTACACCTTC. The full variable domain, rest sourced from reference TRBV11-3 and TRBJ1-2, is EAGVVQSPRYKIIEKKQPVAFWCNPISGHNTLYWYLQNLGQGPELLIRYENEEAVDDSQLPKDRFSAERLKGVDSTLKIQPAELGDSAVYLCASSLATGTKSRGYTFGSGTRLTVV.

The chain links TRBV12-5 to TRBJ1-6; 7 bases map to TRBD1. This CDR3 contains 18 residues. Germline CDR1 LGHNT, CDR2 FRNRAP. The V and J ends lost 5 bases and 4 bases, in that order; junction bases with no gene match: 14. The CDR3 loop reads CASGGPVGGAGYNSPLHF. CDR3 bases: TGTGCTAGTGGTGGGCCGGTAGGGGGCGCGGGTTATAATTCACCCCTCCACTTT.

The CDR3 coding sequence is TGTGCCAGCAGCTTGGCCGGGACAGGGAAGAACGAGCAGTACTTC. Translated: CASSLAGTGKNEQYF. This chain links TRBV5-6 with TRBJ2-7, with 9 bases matching TRBD1. The CDR3 extends over 15 amino acids. With 0 bases clipped from V and 5 bases from J, the junction kept 6 bases outside the gene matches. Germline values: CDR1 SGHDT, CDR2 YYEEEE.

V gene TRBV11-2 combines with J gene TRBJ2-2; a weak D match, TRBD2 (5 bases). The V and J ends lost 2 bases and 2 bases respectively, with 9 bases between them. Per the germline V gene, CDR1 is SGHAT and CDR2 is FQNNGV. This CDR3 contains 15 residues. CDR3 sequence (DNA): TGTGCCAGCAGCTTAATACGGGGTAACACCGGGGAGCTGTTTTTT. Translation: CASSLIRGNTGELFF. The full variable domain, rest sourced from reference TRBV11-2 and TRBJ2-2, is EAGVAQSPRYKIIEKRQSVAFWCNPISGHATLYWYQQILGQGPKLLIQFQNNGVVDDSQLPKDRFSAERLKGVDSTLKIQPAKLEDSAVYLCASSLIRGNTGELFFGEGSRLTVL.

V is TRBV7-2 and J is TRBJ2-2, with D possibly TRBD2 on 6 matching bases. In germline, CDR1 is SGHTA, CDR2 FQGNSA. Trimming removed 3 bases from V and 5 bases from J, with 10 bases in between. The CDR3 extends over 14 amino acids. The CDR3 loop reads CASSFTRGTGELFF. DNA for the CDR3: TGTGCCAGCAGCTTTACTCGGGGGACCGGGGAGCTGTTTTTT.

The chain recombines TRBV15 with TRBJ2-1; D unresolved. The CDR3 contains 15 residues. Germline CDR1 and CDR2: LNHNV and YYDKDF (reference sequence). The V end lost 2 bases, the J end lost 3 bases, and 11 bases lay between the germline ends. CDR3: CATSRRRGVYNEQFF. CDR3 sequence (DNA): TGTGCCACCAGCAGACGCCGCGGAGTCTACAATGAGCAGTTCTTC. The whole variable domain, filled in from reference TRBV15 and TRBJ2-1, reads DAMVIQNPRYQVTQFGKPVTLSCSQTLNHNVMYWYQQKSSQAPKLLFHYYDKDFNNEADTPDNFQSRRPNTSFCFLDIRSPGLGDTAMYLCATSRRRGVYNEQFFGPGTRLTVL.

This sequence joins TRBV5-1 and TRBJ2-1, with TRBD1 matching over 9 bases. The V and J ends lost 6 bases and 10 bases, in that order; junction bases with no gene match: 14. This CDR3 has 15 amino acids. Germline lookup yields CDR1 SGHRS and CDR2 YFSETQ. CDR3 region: CASTPGTGSSREQFF. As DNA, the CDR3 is TGCGCCAGCACTCCCGGGACAGGGTCATCAAGGGAGCAGTTCTTC.

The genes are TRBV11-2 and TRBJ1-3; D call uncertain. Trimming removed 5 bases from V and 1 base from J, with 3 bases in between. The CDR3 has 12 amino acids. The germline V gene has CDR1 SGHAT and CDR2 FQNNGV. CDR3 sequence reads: CASSTSGNTIYF. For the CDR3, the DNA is TGTGCCAGCAGCACATCTGGAAACACCATATATTTT.